These 12 T cell receptor beta chains originate from one sample sequenced in a study of cytomegalovirus exposure and HLA in healthy donors. Data came from immunoSEQ multiplex PCR; TCRdb stores just in-frame clones and leaves some out. Of under 250,000 clones listed, over 75% are singletons. The sequenced material came from PBMCs. Source of these receptors: a man aged 18 to 30 in good health and CMV-seropositive.

The V and J genes are TRBV10-1 and TRBJ2-1; 7 nucleotides agree with TRBD1. The CDR3 length is 15 residues. Germline V gives CDR1 WNHNN, CDR2 SYGVQD (reference sequence). Losses at the gene ends were 10 bases for V and 4 bases for J; bases not matched to a gene: 13. CDR3 in DNA: TGCGCCACCACTTACAGGACAGGAGAATACAATGAGCAGTTCTTC. This encodes CATTYRTGEYNEQFF.

The chain employs TRBV7-9 and TRBJ2-5; no firm D call. CDR1 is SEHNR, CDR2 FQNEAQ, per germline (reference sequence). The CDR3 spans 14 residues. Trimming left V 1 base short and J 4 bases short, with 10 bases between. The DNA of the CDR3 is TGTGCCAGCAGCTTAGTCCTGGGTAGAGAGACCCAGTACTTC. This codes for CASSLVLGRETQYF. The full variable domain, its missing parts supplied by reference TRBV7-9 and TRBJ2-5, is DTGVSQNPRHKITKRGQNVTFRCDPISEHNRLYWYRQTLGQGPEFLTYFQNEAQLEKSRLLSDRFSAERPKGSFSTLEIQRTEQGDSAMYLCASSLVLGRETQYFGPGTRLLVL.

CDR3 residues: CASSLAQGPSYEQYF. In nucleotides, the CDR3 is TGTGCCAGCAGCTTAGCACAGGGACCTTCCTACGAGCAGTACTTC. The rearrangement joins TRBV7-8 to TRBJ2-7, with a weak D call TRBD1 (6 bases). This CDR3 spans 15 amino acids. The V gene lost 0 bases and the J gene lost 1 base, with 10 bases spanning the gap. The germline V gene encodes CDR1 SGHVS and CDR2 FQNEAQ. The full variable domain, rest sourced from reference TRBV7-8 and TRBJ2-7, is GAGVSQSPRYKVAKRGQDVALRCDPISGHVSLFWYQQALGQGPEFLTYFQNEAQLDKSGLPSDRFFAERPEGSVSTLKIQRTQQEDSAVYLCASSLAQGPSYEQYFGPGTRLTVT.

This rearrangement joins TRBV6-1 to TRBJ1-1; 8 bases agree with TRBD1. The V and J ends lost 5 bases and 4 bases, in that order; junction bases with no gene match: 6. CDR1 and CDR2 from the germline V gene are MNHNS and SASEGT. CDR3 size: 14 residues. The CDR3 sequence: CASSSGTGITEAFF. DNA of the CDR3: TGTGCCAGCAGTAGCGGGACAGGTATCACTGAAGCTTTCTTT.

J is TRBJ1-4 and V is TRBV6-1, with TRBD1 as a possible D gene (6 bases). CDR3 length equals 15 residues. Trimming took 2 bases from V and 3 from J, leaving 10 bases between them. Germline assignment: CDR1 MNHNS and CDR2 SASEGT. CDR3 region: CASSERGTSNEKLFF. In DNA, the CDR3 is TGTGCCAGCAGTGAAAGGGGGACGTCTAATGAAAAACTGTTTTTT.

The chain joins TRBV7-9 to TRBJ2-7; the match to TRBD1 covers 10 bases. The CDR3 consists of 15 residues. The germline V gene has CDR1 SEHNR and CDR2 FQNEAQ (reference sequence). V shed 5 bases, J shed 5 bases, and the junction held 9 bases outside the gene matches. In DNA form, the CDR3 reads TGTGCCAGCAGCGGAGCGACAGGGGGCGCGGACGAGCAGTACTTC. Its protein product is CASSGATGGADEQYF.

The chain couples TRBV4-2 to TRBJ2-7; 8 nucleotides align to TRBD2. The J segment lost 3 bases and the V segment lost 1 base, leaving 8 bases of the junction unmatched. The CDR3 loop spans 16 amino acids. CDR1 LGHNA and CDR2 YNFKEQ come from the germline V gene. The CDR3 sequence: CASSQGLAGNIYEQYF. DNA for the CDR3: TGTGCCAGCAGCCAAGGTTTAGCGGGAAATATCTACGAGCAGTACTTC.

This chain links TRBV2 with TRBJ2-7; tentatively, D is TRBD2 (6 bases). There are 13 residues in the CDR3. Looked up from germline, CDR1 is SNHLY and CDR2 is FYNNEI. The V end was cut by 5 bases, the J end by 2 bases, with 10 bases between. The CDR3 sequence: CASSPGRTYEQYF. The CDR3 bases are TGTGCCAGCAGTCCCGGGAGAACCTACGAGCAGTACTTC.

The count of this clone is one. This sequence joins TRBV7-9 and TRBJ2-2, with a possible D match to TRBD1 (5 bases). The CDR3 consists of 16 residues. Germline values: CDR1 SEHNR, CDR2 FQNEAQ (reference sequence). The V end was cut by 5 bases, the J end by 7 bases, with 20 bases between. The CDR3 DNA reads TGTGCCAGCAGCCCACCACGGCAGGGTTCGGGCGGGGAGCTGTTTTTT. It specifies CASSPPRQGSGGELFF.

V is TRBV25-1 and J is TRBJ2-3, with 8 bases that match TRBD1. V lost 0 bases to trimming and J lost 0 bases; unmatched junction nucleotides: 2. Germline V gene data show CDR1 as MGHDK and CDR2 as SYGVNS. This CDR3 region has 16 residues. CDR3 sequence (DNA): TGTGCCAGCAGTGAATACAGACAGGGGAGCACAGATACGCAGTATTTT. It is translated as CASSEYRQGSTDTQYF.

V is TRBV12-2 and J is TRBJ2-1; the table assigns TRBD2, which was not confirmed against the DNA. TRBV12-2 is given as a pseudogene. The CDR3 covers 15 residues. Here the CDR3 reads CASRLAGGGYNEQFF. In DNA, the CDR3 is TGTGCAAGTCGCTTAGCGGGAGGGGGATACAATGAGCAGTTCTTC.

The chain couples TRBV18 to TRBJ2-5; possible D gene TRBD2, 5 bases. The CDR3 is 13 amino acids. Germline V gene sequence: CDR1 KGHSH, CDR2 LQKENI. V was shortened by 4 bases and J by 2 bases, with 8 bases between the two germline ends. The CDR3 here is CASSRTAQETQYF. Here the CDR3 DNA reads TGTGCCAGCTCACGGACTGCTCAAGAGACCCAGTACTTC.